This T cell receptor (beta chain) was sequenced during a study of Tregs in tolerant kidney transplant recipients. Study summary: Sorting of CD4+CD25+CD127- cells followed roughly 3-day belatacept mixed lymphocyte reactions, sometimes with roughly 5-day graft donor restimulation.

Produced via immunoSEQ multiplex PCR; TCRdb's table is partial and in-frame only. The data contain 15,000 to 20,000 clones, roughly 58% of them singletons. Study results and limitations: The small number of patients limits these findings pending further validation.

As to this clone: The target antigen is unknown.

The CDR3 covers 11 residues. Germline V lookup: CDR1 MNHNS, CDR2 SASEGT. Trimming took 3 bases from V and 4 from J, leaving 3 bases between them. Sequencing was performed on Tregs from blood cultured with allogeneic cells. The V call is TRBV6-1, the J call TRBJ1-2; no definite D call. The sequence came from a human donor in good health. CDR3 bases: TGTGCCAGCAGTGACAGCTATGGCTACACCTTC. This gives the protein CASSDSYGYTF.